The 10 T cell receptor beta chains presented below share a single source sample, sequenced in a study of shared clonotypes between healthy human individuals. Produced via immunoSEQ multiplex PCR; TCRdb's table is partial and in-frame only. The sample carries some 2 million clones, over 85% recorded once. What was sequenced was naive CD4+ T cells sorted from blood. Subset given: CD45RA+ positively selected. Receptors were obtained from a man between 18 and 35 years old in good health.

V gene TRBV28 combines with J gene TRBJ2-7; perhaps TRBD2 as D (5 bases). The germline V gene encodes CDR1 MDHEN and CDR2 SYDVKM. CDR3 length equals 16 residues. The V end was cut by 6 bases, the J end by 3 bases, with 21 bases between. CDR3 sequence (DNA): TGTGCCAGCAGCCCTATCGGAAGCGGACCTTACTACGAGCAGTACTTC. This sequence encodes CASSPIGSGPYYEQYF.

The chain recombines TRBV7-2 with TRBJ2-7, with D perhaps assigned TRBD1 or TRBD2 (5 bases each). Germline values: CDR1 SGHTA, CDR2 FQGNSA. Between the trimmed V and J ends, which lost 3 bases and 3 bases, there was a span of 12 bases. The length of the CDR3 is 14 residues. CDR3 DNA: TGTGCCAGCAGCTTTTGGCAGGGAGACTACGAGCAGTACTTC. As protein: CASSFWQGDYEQYF.

This rearrangement joins TRBV11-2 to TRBJ2-6; tentatively, D is TRBD2 (5 bases). The V gene lost 4 bases and the J gene lost 2 bases, with 12 bases spanning the gap. Germline loops: CDR1 SGHAT, CDR2 FQNNGV. This CDR3 region has 16 residues. The CDR3 is CASSSLVGAGANVLTF. CDR3 nucleotide sequence: TGTGCCAGCAGCTCCCTTGTCGGGGCTGGGGCCAACGTCCTGACTTTC.

This chain connects TRBV13 to TRBJ1-5; no reliable D call. Germline CDR1 and CDR2: PRHDT and FYEKMQ (reference sequence). V was shortened by 5 bases and J by 6 bases, with 8 bases between the two germline ends. The CDR3 sequence is 12 residues long. The CDR3 sequence: CASSPRGQPQHF. The CDR3 region has the DNA TGTGCCAGCAGCCCCCGGGGTCAGCCCCAGCATTTT. Variable domain in full (rest from reference TRBV13 and TRBJ1-5): AAGVIQSPRHLIKEKRETATLKCYPIPRHDTVYWYQQGPGQDPQFLISFYEKMQSDKGSIPDRFSAQQFSDYHSELNMSSLELGDSALYFCASSPRGQPQHFGDGTRLSIL.

The CDR3 sequence is CASGAGYDNQPQHF. DNA for the CDR3: TGTGCCAGCGGGGCAGGGTATGACAATCAGCCCCAGCATTTT. The V gene is TRBV2, the J gene TRBJ1-5; tentative D call: TRBD1 (5 bases). The germline V and J ends were trimmed by 8 bases and 3 bases, with 14 bases remaining between them. The germline V gene encodes CDR1 SNHLY and CDR2 FYNNEI. The CDR3 runs to 14 residues.

The J gene is TRBJ2-7, the V gene TRBV7-2; D not resolved. CDR1 and CDR2 from the germline V gene are SGHTA and FQGNSA. Trimming took off 5 bases at V and 6 bases at J, with 8 bases between the two ends. The CDR3 spans 11 residues. The CDR3 DNA follows: TGTGCCAGCAGCCCCGCTCTCGAGCAGTACTTC. Residues: CASSPALEQYF.

This sequence joins TRBV7-6 and TRBJ1-1; unclear D gene. Germline CDR1 SGHVS, CDR2 FNYEAQ. This CDR3 region has 13 residues. Trimming took 2 bases from V and 2 from J, leaving 6 bases between them. The DNA for the CDR3 is TGTGCCAGCAGCTTATTGGGCAACACTGAAGCTTTCTTT. Protein sequence: CASSLLGNTEAFF. The whole variable domain, filled in from reference TRBV7-6 and TRBJ1-1, reads GAGVSQSPRYKVTKRGQDVALRCDPISGHVSLYWYRQALGQGPEFLTYFNYEAQQDKSGLPNDRFSAERPEGSISTLTIQRTEQRDSAMYRCASSLLGNTEAFFGQGTRLTVV.

In DNA, the CDR3 is TGTGCCAGCAGTGACTGGAGGGCCGGCTACACCTTC. This translates into CASSDWRAGYTF. The V gene is TRBV6-4, the J gene TRBJ1-2; D is ambiguous. In germline, CDR1 is MRHNA, CDR2 SNTAGT. V gave up 1 base and J gave up 8 bases, with 8 bases separating them. The CDR3 contains 12 residues.

The chain is built from TRBV7-2 and TRBJ2-5, with D tentatively TRBD1 or TRBD2 (7 bases each). This CDR3 is built from 15 residues. Germline V CDR1 and CDR2: SGHTA, FQGNSA. The V end was cut by 4 bases, the J end by 1 base, with 13 bases between. The CDR3 bases are TGTGCCAGCAGCTCGGGGGGACAGATCCAAGAGACCCAGTACTTC. This sequence encodes CASSSGGQIQETQYF.

The gene calls are TRBV10-1 and TRBJ1-4; D gene uncertain. There are 12 residues in the CDR3. Trimming took off 8 bases at V and 1 base at J, with 5 bases between the two ends. Germline lookup yields CDR1 WNHNN and CDR2 SYGVQD (reference sequence). DNA of the CDR3: TGCGCCAGCTGGGAAACTAATGAAAAACTGTTTTTT. It translates to CASWETNEKLFF.